Sequencing of this T cell receptor beta chain was carried out in a study of T cell changes during pregnancy in multiple sclerosis. The repertoire was sequenced with immunoSEQ multiplex PCR; TCRdb's copy has only in-frame clones and lacks some. The sample includes about 46,000 clones, around 93% of them seen just once. The material was CD8+ T cells from peripheral blood mononuclear cells, obtained after pregnancy. This TCR derives from a female donor with multiple sclerosis, enrolled in a pregnancy study.

DNA for the CDR3: TGCAGCGGGCGGCTGTCGGACAGGCCCCACGAGCAGTACTTC. This sequence encodes CSGRLSDRPHEQYF. The rearrangement links TRBV29-1 to TRBJ2-7; 7 bases agree with TRBD1. The CDR3 is made up of 14 amino acids. The germline V gene encodes CDR1 SQVTM and CDR2 ANQGSEA. With 7 bases clipped from V and 5 bases from J, the junction kept 14 bases outside the gene matches.